These 3 T cell receptor beta chains came from one sample sequenced in a study of cytomegalovirus exposure and HLA in healthy donors. PCR used 60 Vbeta primers and 13 Jbeta primers. The method was immunoSEQ multiplex PCR; TCRdb's version includes in-frame clones alone and lacks a portion of them. The sample holds about 120,000 clones, roughly 78% seen once. Sequencing was performed on PBMCs. All receptors come from a man aged 25 to 40 in good health and CMV-seropositive.

The chain has TRBV7-2 and TRBJ2-7; TRBD1 agrees at 7 bases. The V gene's germline CDR1 is SGHTA and CDR2 FQGNSA. V dropped 2 bases and J dropped 0; count of bases not matched to a gene: 4. The CDR3 length is 15 residues. CDR3 coding DNA: TGTGCCAGCAGCTTATCAACAGGGGCCTCCTACGAGCAGTACTTC. This gives the protein CASSLSTGASYEQYF. The full variable domain, rest sourced from reference TRBV7-2 and TRBJ2-7, is GAGVSQSPSNKVTEKGKDVELRCDPISGHTALYWYRQSLGQGLEFLIYFQGNSAPDKSGLPSDRFSAERTGGSVSTLTIQRTQQEDSAVYLCASSLSTGASYEQYFGPGTRLTVT.

Only one count was recorded for this clone. V gene TRBV6-5 combines with J gene TRBJ2-5; 9 bases align to TRBD1. The CDR3 runs 15 residues. J lost 5 bases, V lost 6 bases, and 10 bases had no gene match. From germline, CDR1 is MNHEY and CDR2 SVGAGI. The CDR3 sequence: CASRFIQGARETQYF. The CDR3 DNA is TGTGCCAGCAGATTCATACAGGGGGCGAGGGAGACCCAGTACTTC.

The chain is built from TRBV2 and TRBJ2-7, with D maybe TRBD1 (6 bases). There are 14 residues in the CDR3. Trimming stripped 6 bases from V and 3 bases from J, with 15 bases between. Germline-derived CDR1 and CDR2 are SNHLY and FYNNEI. CDR3 region: CASRTLKTGYEQYF. For the CDR3, the DNA is TGTGCCAGCAGGACCCTAAAGACAGGCTACGAGCAGTACTTC.